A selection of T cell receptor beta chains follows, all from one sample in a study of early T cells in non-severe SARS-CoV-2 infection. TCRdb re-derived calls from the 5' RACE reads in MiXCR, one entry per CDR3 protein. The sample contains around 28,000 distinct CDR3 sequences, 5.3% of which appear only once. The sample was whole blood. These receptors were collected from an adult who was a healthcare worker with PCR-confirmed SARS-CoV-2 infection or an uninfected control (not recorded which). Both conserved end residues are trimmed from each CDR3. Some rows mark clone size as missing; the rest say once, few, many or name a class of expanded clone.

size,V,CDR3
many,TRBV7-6,ASSPYPGDSYEQY
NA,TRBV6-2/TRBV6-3,ASSYGSGTSGRNEQF
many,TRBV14,ASSQSIFAGVGTGELF
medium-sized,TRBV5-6,ASSLRTGRGYGYT
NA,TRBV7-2,ASSPPGLAGAGELF
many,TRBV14,ASSQGLAGGLWNTGELF
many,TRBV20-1,SASGMGHEQY
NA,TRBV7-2,ASSLGQGLQPQH
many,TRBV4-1,ASSQDPTSGLTAEQF
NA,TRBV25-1,ASSEFQYGYT
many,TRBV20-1,SARGGLGREETQY
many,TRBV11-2,ASSLAPVETQY
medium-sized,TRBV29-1,SASTGFLFTEAF
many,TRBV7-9,ASSSRMRDSTDTQY
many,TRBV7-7,ASSSAAGADTQY
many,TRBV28,ASSPNPGQGAMTNEKLF
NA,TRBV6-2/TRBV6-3,ASSYAPGTGRYEQF
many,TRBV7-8,ASSLGTGATYGYT
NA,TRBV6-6,ASSVASGLITDTQY
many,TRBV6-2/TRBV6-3,ASSAPQGTSMNTEAF
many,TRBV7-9,ASSPLEQPQH
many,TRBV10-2,ASSEGETQY
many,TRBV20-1,SARDPGQGMSEQF
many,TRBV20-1,SARGTSGDRGEQY
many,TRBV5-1,ASSLYGGRGISYNEQF
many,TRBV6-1,ASGRTAPTDTQY
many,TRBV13,ASSFNRGRQPQH
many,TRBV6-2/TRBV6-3,ASTKWREGLNEQF
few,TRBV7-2,ASSSRAGSNQPQH
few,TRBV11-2,ASSLTPGGGGYNEQF
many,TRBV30,AWSRGAGRTGELF
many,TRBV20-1,SARLPSTDTQY
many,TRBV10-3,ATGLGTTNTGELF
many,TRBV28,ASSLTGRLSNQPQH
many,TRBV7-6,ASSLPGGAGSYEQY
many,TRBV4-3,ASSQVAGEGKETQY
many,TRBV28,ASSLTGQRYTEAF
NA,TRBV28,ASSLWVSQETQY
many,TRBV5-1,ASSTGTGGTGELF
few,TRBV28,ASSFPGAGYNEQF
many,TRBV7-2,ASSPGTGVDQPQH
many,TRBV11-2,ASSSLWTGGTDTQY
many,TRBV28,ASMKTGRNEQF
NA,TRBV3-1,ASSQGAVGYGYT
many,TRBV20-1,SGTSGMDTQY
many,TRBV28,ASSLIPDSGGYT
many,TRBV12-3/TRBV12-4,ASSPALGAEQY
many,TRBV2,ASSGEGSGELF
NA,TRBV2,ASSESVTGGADTQY
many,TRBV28,ASSLWGRGPTEAF
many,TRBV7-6,ASSPDSLLSGANVLT
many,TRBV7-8,ASSSTGIMETQY
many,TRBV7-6,ASSLTSGSYYNEQF
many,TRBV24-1,ATTSGQSTDTQY